These 8 T cell receptor beta chains were sequenced from one sample in a study of OX40 agonist ivuxolimab in advanced cancers. Clones were read by immunoSEQ multiplex PCR, and TCRdb kept only the in-frame ones, dropping some. The sample lists more than 45,000 clones, approximately 91% occurring once. The starting material was CD4+ or CD8+ T cells sorted from blood, obtained in a trial of the OX40 agonist ivuxolimab. These receptors were collected from an adult with an advanced solid tumor such as melanoma, head and neck, liver or kidney cancer.

This clone was observed once. The rearrangement joins TRBV5-1 to TRBJ1-2, with D possibly matching TRBD1 (5 bases). V was shortened by 1 base and J by 7 bases, with 11 bases between the two germline ends. This CDR3 region has 13 residues. CDR1 and CDR2 from the germline V gene are SGHRS and YFSETQ. CDR3 in DNA: TGCGCCAGCAGCTTGATATGGGGCCCTGGCTACACCTTC. Translated: CASSLIWGPGYTF.

The CDR3 DNA sequence: TGTGCCTGGGTCGGGGAGGAGTATGGCTACACCTTC. This sequence encodes CAWVGEEYGYTF. The rearrangement joins TRBV30 to TRBJ1-2; D gene unclear. The germline V gene has CDR1 GTSNPN and CDR2 SVGIG (reference sequence). The V end lost 5 bases, the J end lost 5 bases, and 12 bases lay between the germline ends. There are 12 residues in the CDR3.

J is TRBJ2-7 and V is TRBV7-8; perhaps D is TRBD1 or TRBD2 (7 bases each). This CDR3 comprises 16 residues. Between the trimmed V and J ends, which lost 7 bases and 5 bases, there was a span of 24 bases. CDR1 and CDR2 (germline): SGHVS, FQNEAQ. CDR3 in amino acids: CASTPYGGSGGDEQYF. The CDR3 region has the DNA TGTGCCAGCACCCCTTACGGGGGGTCAGGGGGGGACGAGCAGTACTTC.

The genes are TRBV5-1 and TRBJ1-1, with unresolved D. Trimming left V 2 bases short and J 3 bases short, with 8 bases between. The CDR3 extends over 13 amino acids. Germline V gives CDR1 SGHRS, CDR2 YFSETQ. The CDR3 DNA reads TGCGCCAGCAGCTTCTATGAGCACACTGAAGCTTTCTTT. Translated, it gives CASSFYEHTEAFF. Looking up the rest from reference TRBV5-1 and TRBJ1-1 gives the full variable domain: KAGVTQTPRYLIKTRGQQVTLSCSPISGHRSVSWYQQTPGQGLQFLFEYFSETQRNKGNFPGRFSGRQFSNSRSEMNVSTLELGDSALYLCASSFYEHTEAFFGQGTRLTVV.

The rearrangement joins TRBV9 to TRBJ2-7; 9 nucleotides agree with TRBD1. The CDR3 runs to 14 residues. The germline V gene encodes CDR1 SGDLS and CDR2 YYNGEE. The V gene end was trimmed by 0 bases and the J gene end by 5 bases; junction bases not matched to a gene: 3. CDR3 sequence reads: CASSVVDRGDEQYF. The CDR3, as DNA: TGTGCCAGCAGCGTAGTGGACAGGGGAGACGAGCAGTACTTC.

This chain joins TRBV7-6 and TRBJ2-1; D gene uncertain. V was shortened by 2 bases and J by 9 bases, with 11 bases between the two germline ends. The CDR3 contains 13 residues. CDR1 SGHVS and CDR2 FNYEAQ come from the germline V gene. Here the CDR3 DNA reads TGTGCCAGCAGCTTAACTCCGGGCAGTGAGCAGTTCTTC. Amino acid sequence: CASSLTPGSEQFF.

The chain combines TRBV11-3 with TRBJ2-1; D might be TRBD1 (6 bases). Germline V CDR1 and CDR2: SGHNT, YENEEA. The CDR3 runs to 14 residues. The V and J ends lost 5 bases and 2 bases respectively, with 10 bases between them. The CDR3 spells CASSLGQTYNEQFF. The CDR3 DNA follows: TGTGCCAGCAGCCTAGGACAGACCTACAATGAGCAGTTCTTC.

The chain uses TRBV5-4 and TRBJ2-5; 13 bases fit TRBD2. Trimming cost V 4 bases and J 2 bases; bases outside gene matches: 11. CDR3 length: 18 residues. CDR1 and CDR2 from the germline V gene are SGHNT and YYREEE (reference sequence). The CDR3 DNA follows: TGTGCCAGCAGCAATGGACTAGCGGGGGCCACGTGGCAAGAGACCCAGTACTTC. The encoded protein is CASSNGLAGATWQETQYF.